This T cell receptor (beta chain) was sequenced for a study of blood T cell repertoires in COVID-19. Repertoires were generated with immunoSEQ multiplex PCR, while TCRdb's copy carries only in-frame clones and drops some. The sample has roughly 320,000 clones; over 80% are singletons. The CDR3 has 14 amino acids. Germline V gene data show CDR1 as SQVTM and CDR2 as ANQGSEA. Trimming shortened V by 4 bases and J by 1 base, and 10 bases separated the two germline ends. This chain connects TRBV29-1 to TRBJ2-2, with a weak D call TRBD2 (5 bases). The sample taken for sequencing was peripheral blood. The TCR sequence derives from a woman between 50 and 59 years old with COVID-19, enrolled during active disease. The CDR3: CSVAQDWNTGELFF. As DNA, the CDR3 is TGCAGCGTTGCCCAGGACTGGAACACCGGGGAGCTGTTTTTT.